Presented here are 10 T cell receptor beta chains from one specimen sequenced in a study of T cells in Graves' hyperthyroidism and ophthalmopathy. Using RNA transcripts as the source, TCR beta CDR3 regions were amplified. During a first-round RT-PCR of the TCR CDR3, the HTBI primer set was used. TCRdb re-called the multiplex PCR reads with MiXCR, one entry per CDR3 protein. This sample has approximately 370,000 distinct CDR3 sequences, with 14% to 15% found just once. Sequencing was done on a sample of blood. These receptor sequences come from a young woman with Graves' hyperthyroidism.

Comments on this clonotype: This may stem from a read error, because a much larger clone lies one nucleotide away. The V gene is TRBV15, the J gene TRBJ2-5; D uncertain. This CDR3 is built from 16 residues. Germline V lookup: CDR1 LNHNV, CDR2 YYDKDF (reference sequence). CDR3 amino acids: CATSRDPMQDQEIQYF. CDR3 nucleotides: TGTGCCACCAGCAGAGATCCGATGCAGGACCAAGAGATCCAGTACTTC.

This clonotype occurred many times. J is TRBJ1-1 and V is TRBV20-1; TRBD1 aligns across 7 bases. CDR3 length: 13 amino acids. The J segment lost 0 bases and the V segment lost 6 bases, leaving 4 bases of the junction unmatched. CDR1 and CDR2 (germline): DFQATT, SNEGSKA (reference sequence). CDR3 loop: CSAEGTVNTEAFF. The CDR3, as DNA: TGCAGTGCAGAGGGGACAGTGAACACTGAAGCTTTCTTT.

In this sample, this clonotype turned up many times. The chain has TRBV19 and TRBJ1-1, with D uncertain. Germline V CDR1 and CDR2: LNHDA, SQIVND (reference sequence). Trimming removed 8 bases at V and 6 bases at J, with 16 bases between. The CDR3 is made up of 13 amino acids. CDR3 sequence reads: CASSDETRAEAFF. The CDR3 region has the DNA TGTGCCAGTTCAGACGAAACCCGGGCTGAAGCTTTCTTT. The variable domain in full, with the rest retrieved from reference TRBV19 and TRBJ1-1, is DGGITQSPKYLFRKEGQNVTLSCEQNLNHDAMYWYRQDPGQGLRLIYYSQIVNDFQKGDIAEGYSVSREKKESFPLTVTSAQKNPTAFYLCASSDETRAEAFFGQGTRLTVV.

The V call is TRBV7-2, the J call TRBJ2-1, with D perhaps matching TRBD1 (6 bases). CDR3 length: 14 amino acids. V was pared by 5 bases and J by 8 bases, with 16 bases between. In germline, CDR1 is SGHTA, CDR2 FQGNSA. The CDR3 DNA is TGTGCCAGCAGCACCCGAGCAAGGGGGTATGAGCAGTTCTTC. Translation gives CASSTRARGYEQFF.

This clonotype was recorded at least ten times. V and J are TRBV30 and TRBJ1-1; possible D gene TRBD1, 5 bases. Germline CDR1 and CDR2: GTSNPN and SVGIG (reference sequence). This CDR3 region has 10 residues. CDR3 bases: TGTGCTCTGGGGACCGTACTATTCTTCTTT. Translation gives CALGTVLFFF.

This clonotype was found many times. The chain combines TRBV6-1 with TRBJ2-1, with D possibly matching TRBD1 (6 bases). Germline CDR1 reads MNHNS; CDR2 reads SASEGT. V lost 6 bases and J 8 bases, leaving 14 bases between the germline ends. The CDR3 is made up of 13 amino acids. The CDR3: CASRLDSLDEQFF. CDR3 sequence (DNA): TGTGCCAGCAGGCTGGACAGTTTAGATGAGCAGTTCTTC.

This clonotype was observed a few times. The rearrangement uses TRBV19 and TRBJ1-2; 9 nucleotides line up with TRBD1. Germline V lookup: CDR1 LNHDA, CDR2 SQIVND (reference sequence). The CDR3 is made up of 14 amino acids. V was clipped by 3 bases and J by 8 bases; unmatched bases: 7. As DNA, the CDR3 is TGTGCCAGTAGTATCCGGGACAGGGATCGAGGCTACACCTTC. Translated: CASSIRDRDRGYTF.

The CDR3 DNA reads as TGTGCCAGCAGCGATGAGGGGTTAATTAATTCACCCCTCCACTTT. Protein: CASSDEGLINSPLHF. The chain combines TRBV27 with TRBJ1-6; the D gene is possibly TRBD1 (5 bases). Germline V gene lookup returns CDR1 MNHEY and CDR2 SMNVEV (reference sequence). V dropped 6 bases and J dropped 6 bases, with 15 bases sitting between them. This CDR3 is built from 15 residues.

This chain connects TRBV11-2 to TRBJ2-2; unclear D gene. CDR3 length: 18 amino acids. Trimming cost V 1 base and J 2 bases, with 17 bases left between them. CDR1 and CDR2 from the germline V gene are SGHAT and FQNNGV. The CDR3: CASSLVPAPRLNTGELFF. In DNA, the CDR3 is TGTGCCAGCAGCTTAGTCCCCGCCCCCCGACTTAACACCGGGGAGCTGTTTTTT.

The J gene is TRBJ2-1, the V gene TRBV7-9, with 11 bases that match TRBD2. The CDR3 totals 14 residues. V lost 8 bases to trimming and J lost 3 bases; unmatched junction nucleotides: 3. The germline CDR1 and CDR2 sequences are SEHNR and FQNEAQ (reference sequence). The CDR3 here is CASEGLADYNEQFF. Written as DNA, the CDR3 is TGTGCCAGCGAGGGACTAGCGGACTACAATGAGCAGTTCTTC. Using reference TRBV7-9 and TRBJ2-1 for the parts outside the CDR3, the full variable domain is DTGVSQNPRHKITKRGQNVTFRCDPISEHNRLYWYRQTLGQGPEFLTYFQNEAQLEKSRLLSDRFSAERPKGSFSTLEIQRTEQGDSAMYLCASEGLADYNEQFFGPGTRLTVL.